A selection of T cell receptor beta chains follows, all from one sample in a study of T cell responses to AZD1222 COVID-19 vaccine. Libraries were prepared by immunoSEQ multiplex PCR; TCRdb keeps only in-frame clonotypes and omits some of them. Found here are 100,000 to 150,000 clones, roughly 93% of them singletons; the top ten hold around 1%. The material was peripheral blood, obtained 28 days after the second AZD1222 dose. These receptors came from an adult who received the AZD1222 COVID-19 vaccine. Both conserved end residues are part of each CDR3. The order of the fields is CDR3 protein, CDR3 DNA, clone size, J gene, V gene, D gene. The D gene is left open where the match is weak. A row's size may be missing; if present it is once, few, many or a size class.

CDR3aa: CASSYGPSNQPQHF; CDR3nt: TGTGCCAGCAGTTACGGGCCGAGCAATCAGCCCCAGCATTTT; abundance: .; j_gene: TRBJ1-5; v_gene: TRBV6-5; d_gene: .
CDR3aa: CASSLRGGSGEKLFF; CDR3nt: TGTGCCAGCAGTTTAAGGGGGGGGTCCGGAGAAAAACTGTTTTTT; abundance: .; j_gene: TRBJ1-4; v_gene: TRBV27; d_gene: .
CDR3aa: CASSEPGQRLNSPLHF; CDR3nt: TGTGCCAGCAGTGAACCGGGACAGAGACTTAATTCACCCCTCCACTTT; abundance: once; j_gene: TRBJ1-6; v_gene: TRBV2; d_gene: TRBD1
CDR3aa: CASSGPGQAGELFF; CDR3nt: TGTGCCAGCAGCGGCCCCGGTCAGGCCGGGGAGCTGTTTTTT; abundance: once; j_gene: TRBJ2-2; v_gene: TRBV9; d_gene: .
CDR3aa: CATSDGLADYNEQFF; CDR3nt: TGTGCCACCAGTGATGGGCTAGCGGATTACAATGAGCAGTTCTTC; abundance: .; j_gene: TRBJ2-1; v_gene: TRBV24-1; d_gene: TRBD2
CDR3aa: CSVEGTSGSDTQYF; CDR3nt: TGCAGCGTTGAGGGGACTAGCGGGAGTGATACGCAGTATTTT; abundance: .; j_gene: TRBJ2-3; v_gene: TRBV29-1; d_gene: TRBD2
CDR3aa: CASSPPNTDTQYF; CDR3nt: TGTGCCAGCTCCCCCCCTAACACCGATACGCAGTATTTT; abundance: .; j_gene: TRBJ2-3; v_gene: TRBV18; d_gene: .
CDR3aa: CASSVDWTGTDTQYF; CDR3nt: TGTGCCAGCAGCGTAGATTGGACTGGCACAGATACGCAGTATTTT; abundance: once; j_gene: TRBJ2-3; v_gene: TRBV9; d_gene: .
CDR3aa: CASSLGDRTNSYEQYF; CDR3nt: TGCGCCAGCAGCTTGGGGGACAGGACAAACTCCTACGAGCAGTACTTC; abundance: .; j_gene: TRBJ2-7; v_gene: TRBV5-1; d_gene: TRBD1
CDR3aa: CAWSQGRNEKLFF; CDR3nt: TGTGCCTGGAGTCAGGGGAGAAATGAAAAACTGTTTTTT; abundance: .; j_gene: TRBJ1-4; v_gene: TRBV30; d_gene: .
CDR3aa: CSASWASGRASDTEQYF; CDR3nt: TGCAGTGCTAGTTGGGCTAGCGGGAGAGCTTCCGATACGGAGCAGTACTTC; abundance: .; j_gene: TRBJ2-7; v_gene: TRBV20-1; d_gene: TRBD2
CDR3aa: CASSLKPPTDQYF; CDR3nt: TGTGCCAGCAGCTTGAAGCCCCCCACAGACCAGTACTTC; abundance: .; j_gene: TRBJ2-5; v_gene: TRBV5-6; d_gene: .
CDR3aa: CASSQGHAGNTIYF; CDR3nt: TGTGCCAGCAGCCAAGGGCACGCTGGAAACACCATATATTTT; abundance: .; j_gene: TRBJ1-3; v_gene: TRBV3-1/TRBV3-2; d_gene: .
CDR3aa: CASSVSTGPSGANVLTF; CDR3nt: TGTGCCAGCAGCGTTAGTACAGGGCCCTCTGGGGCCAACGTCCTGACTTTC; abundance: .; j_gene: TRBJ2-6; v_gene: TRBV9; d_gene: .
CDR3aa: CASSFPGDGEQFF; CDR3nt: TGTGCCAGCAGCTTCCCGGGGGACGGTGAGCAGTTCTTC; abundance: .; j_gene: TRBJ2-1; v_gene: TRBV7-9; d_gene: .
CDR3aa: CASSPRNEQFF; CDR3nt: TGTGCCAGCAGCCCCAGAAATGAGCAGTTCTTC; abundance: .; j_gene: TRBJ2-1; v_gene: TRBV7-9; d_gene: .
CDR3aa: CASSIDSGAGIETQYF; CDR3nt: TGTGCCAGTAGTATCGACAGCGGGGCCGGGATCGAGACCCAGTACTTC; abundance: .; j_gene: TRBJ2-5; v_gene: TRBV19; d_gene: TRBD2
CDR3aa: CASTIQGADYGYTF; CDR3nt: TGTGCCAGTACCATCCAGGGGGCGGACTATGGCTACACCTTC; abundance: .; j_gene: TRBJ1-2; v_gene: TRBV19; d_gene: TRBD1
CDR3aa: CASSNYPEQFF; CDR3nt: TGTGCCAGCAGTAACTACCCTGAGCAGTTCTTC; abundance: .; j_gene: TRBJ2-1; v_gene: TRBV6-6; d_gene: .
CDR3aa: CASSPRTQNTDTQYF; CDR3nt: TGTGCCAGCAGCCCCAGGACCCAGAACACAGATACGCAGTATTTT; abundance: .; j_gene: TRBJ2-3; v_gene: TRBV7-6; d_gene: .
CDR3aa: CASSAGTSGMQGETQYF; CDR3nt: TGTGCCAGCAGCGCGGGGACTAGCGGGATGCAGGGAGAGACCCAGTACTTC; abundance: .; j_gene: TRBJ2-5; v_gene: TRBV9; d_gene: TRBD2
CDR3aa: CASSYSGLAHYNEQFF; CDR3nt: TGTGCCAGCAGTTATTCGGGGCTAGCGCACTACAATGAGCAGTTCTTC; abundance: .; j_gene: TRBJ2-1; v_gene: TRBV6-5; d_gene: .
CDR3aa: CASSFGEVTEAFF; CDR3nt: TGTGCCAGCAGTTTCGGGGAGGTCACTGAAGCTTTCTTT; abundance: .; j_gene: TRBJ1-1; v_gene: TRBV12-3/TRBV12-4; d_gene: .
CDR3aa: CASSVQGDTEAFF; CDR3nt: TGTGCCAGCAGCGTACAGGGGGACACTGAAGCTTTCTTT; abundance: .; j_gene: TRBJ1-1; v_gene: TRBV6-4; d_gene: TRBD1
CDR3aa: CASSSGLATVPDTQYF; CDR3nt: TGTGCCAGCAGCTCGGGACTAGCAACTGTCCCAGATACGCAGTATTTT; abundance: .; j_gene: TRBJ2-3; v_gene: TRBV11-3; d_gene: TRBD2
CDR3aa: CASSQVFSGSTEAFF; CDR3nt: TGTGCCAGCAGCCAAGTCTTCTCAGGGAGCACTGAAGCTTTCTTT; abundance: .; j_gene: TRBJ1-1; v_gene: TRBV3-1/TRBV3-2; d_gene: .
CDR3aa: CAISRDRGLEQYF; CDR3nt: TGTGCCATCAGCCGGGACAGGGGGCTTGAGCAGTACTTC; abundance: .; j_gene: TRBJ2-7; v_gene: TRBV10-3; d_gene: TRBD1
CDR3aa: CASSGSAYSSGNTIYF; CDR3nt: TGTGCCAGCAGTGGCAGCGCCTATAGCTCTGGAAACACCATATATTTT; abundance: once; j_gene: TRBJ1-3; v_gene: TRBV27; d_gene: .
CDR3aa: CASSEVPLKAGGLTDTQYF; CDR3nt: TGTGCCAGCAGTGAAGTCCCCCTAAAGGCGGGAGGCCTCACAGATACGCAGTATTTT; abundance: .; j_gene: TRBJ2-3; v_gene: TRBV6-1; d_gene: TRBD2
CDR3aa: CASPESGNTIYF; CDR3nt: TGTGCCAGCCCCGAATCTGGAAACACCATATATTTT; abundance: .; j_gene: TRBJ1-3; v_gene: TRBV7-9; d_gene: .
CDR3aa: CASSPDSSGFSYEQYF; CDR3nt: TGTGCCAGCAGCCCCGATAGTAGCGGCTTCTCCTACGAGCAGTACTTC; abundance: .; j_gene: TRBJ2-7; v_gene: TRBV7-2; d_gene: .
CDR3aa: CASSQRTGANYGYTF; CDR3nt: TGTGCCAGCTCACAAAGGACCGGAGCTAACTATGGCTACACCTTC; abundance: .; j_gene: TRBJ1-2; v_gene: TRBV18; d_gene: .
CDR3aa: CASSPDGATNEKLFF; CDR3nt: TGTGCCAGCAGCCCGGACGGTGCAACTAATGAAAAACTGTTTTTT; abundance: .; j_gene: TRBJ1-4; v_gene: TRBV13; d_gene: .
CDR3aa: CASSLAGGATATNEKLFF; CDR3nt: TGTGCCAGCAGCTTGGCGGGGGGCGCGACCGCAACTAATGAAAAACTGTTTTTT; abundance: once; j_gene: TRBJ1-4; v_gene: TRBV5-4; d_gene: .
CDR3aa: CASSAQGVSGYTF; CDR3nt: TGTGCCAGCAGTGCCCAGGGAGTAAGTGGCTACACCTTC; abundance: .; j_gene: TRBJ1-2; v_gene: TRBV2; d_gene: .
CDR3aa: CASSYRDRGTGELFF; CDR3nt: TGTGCCAGTAGTTACCGGGACAGGGGCACCGGGGAGCTGTTTTTT; abundance: .; j_gene: TRBJ2-2; v_gene: TRBV19; d_gene: TRBD1
CDR3aa: CSAPAGSGQFF; CDR3nt: TGCAGTGCTCCGGCGGGTTCGGGACAGTTCTTC; abundance: .; j_gene: TRBJ2-1; v_gene: TRBV20-1; d_gene: .
CDR3aa: CASSLNYNEQFF; CDR3nt: TGTGCCAGCAGCTTGAATTACAATGAGCAGTTCTTC; abundance: .; j_gene: TRBJ2-1; v_gene: TRBV7-8; d_gene: .
CDR3aa: CASSLRPGQGSFEQYF; CDR3nt: TGTGCCAGCAGTTTACGACCGGGACAGGGCTCCTTTGAGCAGTACTTC; abundance: once; j_gene: TRBJ2-7; v_gene: TRBV28; d_gene: TRBD1
CDR3aa: CASSSSPSGRNEQYF; CDR3nt: TGTGCCAGCAGCTCGTCACCTAGCGGGAGAAACGAGCAGTACTTC; abundance: .; j_gene: TRBJ2-7; v_gene: TRBV11-3; d_gene: TRBD2